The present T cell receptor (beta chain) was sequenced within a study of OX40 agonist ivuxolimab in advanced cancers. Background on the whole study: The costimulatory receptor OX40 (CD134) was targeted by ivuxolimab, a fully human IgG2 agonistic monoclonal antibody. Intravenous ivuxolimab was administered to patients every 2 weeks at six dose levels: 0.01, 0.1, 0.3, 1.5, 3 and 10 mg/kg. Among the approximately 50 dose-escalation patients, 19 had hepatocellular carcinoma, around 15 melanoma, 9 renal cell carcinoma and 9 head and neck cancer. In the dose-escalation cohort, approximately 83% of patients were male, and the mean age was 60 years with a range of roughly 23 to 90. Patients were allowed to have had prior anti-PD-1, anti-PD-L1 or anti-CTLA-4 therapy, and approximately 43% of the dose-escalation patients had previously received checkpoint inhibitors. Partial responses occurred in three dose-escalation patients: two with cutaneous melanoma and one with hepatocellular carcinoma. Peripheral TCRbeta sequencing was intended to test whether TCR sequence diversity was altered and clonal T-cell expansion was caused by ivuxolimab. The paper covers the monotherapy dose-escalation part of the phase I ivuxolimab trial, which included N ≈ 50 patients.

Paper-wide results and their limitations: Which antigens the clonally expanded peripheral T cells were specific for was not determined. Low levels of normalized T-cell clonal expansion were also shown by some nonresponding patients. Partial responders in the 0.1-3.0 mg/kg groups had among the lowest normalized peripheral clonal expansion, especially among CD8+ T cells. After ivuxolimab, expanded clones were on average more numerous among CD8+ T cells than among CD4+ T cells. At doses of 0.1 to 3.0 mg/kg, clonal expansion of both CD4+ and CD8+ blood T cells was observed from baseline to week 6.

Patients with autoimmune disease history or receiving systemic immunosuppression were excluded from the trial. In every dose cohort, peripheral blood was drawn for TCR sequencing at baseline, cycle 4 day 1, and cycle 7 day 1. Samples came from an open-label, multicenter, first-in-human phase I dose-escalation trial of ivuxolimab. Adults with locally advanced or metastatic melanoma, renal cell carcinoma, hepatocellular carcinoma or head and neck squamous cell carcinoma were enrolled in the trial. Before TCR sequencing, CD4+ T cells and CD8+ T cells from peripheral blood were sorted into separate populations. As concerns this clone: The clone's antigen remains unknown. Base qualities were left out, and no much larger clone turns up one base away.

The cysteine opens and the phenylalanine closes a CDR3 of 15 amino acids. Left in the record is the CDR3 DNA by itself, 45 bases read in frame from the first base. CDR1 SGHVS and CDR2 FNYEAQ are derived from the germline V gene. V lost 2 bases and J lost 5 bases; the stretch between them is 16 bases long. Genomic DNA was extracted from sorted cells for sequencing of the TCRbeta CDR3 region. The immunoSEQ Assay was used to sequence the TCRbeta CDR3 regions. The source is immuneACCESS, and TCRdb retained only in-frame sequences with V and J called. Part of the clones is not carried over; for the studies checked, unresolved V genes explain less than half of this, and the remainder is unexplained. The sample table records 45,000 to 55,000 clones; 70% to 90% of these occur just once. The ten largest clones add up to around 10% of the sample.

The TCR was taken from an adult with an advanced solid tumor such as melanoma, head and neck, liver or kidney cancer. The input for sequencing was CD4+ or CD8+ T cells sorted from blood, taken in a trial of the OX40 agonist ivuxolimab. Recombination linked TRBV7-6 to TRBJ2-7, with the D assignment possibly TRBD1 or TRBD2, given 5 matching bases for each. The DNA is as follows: TGTGCCAGCAGCTTAATGGGTGACAGCGGCGACGAGCAGTACTTC. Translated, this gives CASSLMGDSGDEQYF. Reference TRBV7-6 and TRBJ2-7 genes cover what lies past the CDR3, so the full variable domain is GAGVSQSPRYKVTKRGQDVALRCDPISGHVSLYWYRQALGQGPEFLTYFNYEAQQDKSGLPNDRFSAERPEGSISTLTIQRTEQRDSAMYRCASSLMGDSGDEQYFGPGTRLTVT.